Shown below are 8 T cell receptor beta chains from a single sample sequenced in a study of blood T cell repertoires in COVID-19. Produced via immunoSEQ multiplex PCR; TCRdb's table is partial and in-frame only. The table includes 90,000 to 120,000 clones, more than 80% detected once. Material: peripheral blood. Receptor source: a woman of 80 years or more with acute or convalescent COVID-19.

The CDR3 reads CASTQAGTSKFF. The CDR3 DNA reads as TGCGCCAGCACTCAAGCGGGGACTAGCAAGTTCTTC. J is TRBJ2-1 and V is TRBV10-2, with 9 positions matching TRBD2. The trim removed 7 bases at V and 14 bases at J, leaving 9 bases unmatched. The CDR3 runs to 12 residues. CDR1 is WSHSY and CDR2 is SAAADI in the germline V gene.

CDR3 bases: TGTGCCAGCAGCATTCCAAGGGGGGGCTCCTACAATGAGCAGTTCTTC. Encoded protein: CASSIPRGGSYNEQFF. The gene calls are TRBV11-2 and TRBJ2-1; tentatively, D is TRBD2 (7 bases). The ends were cut back, 5 bases at V and 0 bases at J, with 14 bases in the middle. Germline CDR1 reads SGHAT; CDR2 reads FQNNGV. The length of the CDR3 is 16 residues.

CDR3 region: CASSPGIGANGGTQYF. CDR3 nucleotides: TGTGCCAGCAGCCCCGGGATAGGGGCCAACGGGGGGACCCAGTACTTC. The rearrangement joins TRBV7-2 to TRBJ2-5; a possible D gene is TRBD2 (6 bases). Germline CDR1 and CDR2: SGHTA and FQGNSA. The CDR3 has 16 residues. V lost 5 bases and J lost 7, with 23 bases in between.

This clone was picked up one time. One junction end does not reproduce the germline sequence, and a read error may be involved. The chain employs TRBV6-1 and TRBJ2-2; a possible D gene is TRBD2 (7 bases). Germline V CDR1 and CDR2: MNHNS, SASEGT. This CDR3 spans 17 amino acids. The CDR3 sequence is CASSEVVRGANTGELFF. The DNA for the CDR3 is TGTGCCAGCAGCGAAGTAGTCCGGGGGGCAAACACCGGGGAGCTGTTTTTT.

The V and J genes are TRBV10-3 and TRBJ2-7; D perhaps matches TRBD2 (6 bases). The V gene's germline CDR1 is ENHRY and CDR2 SYGVKD. The V end was cut by 4 bases, the J end by 3 bases, with 16 bases between. The CDR3 is 15 residues long. CDR3 amino acids: CAISAPTVGGYEQYF. CDR3 DNA sequence: TGTGCCATCAGTGCCCCTACAGTCGGGGGCTACGAGCAGTACTTC.

The chain combines TRBV5-4 with TRBJ2-1; 9 nucleotides agree with TRBD2. Looked up from germline, CDR1 is SGHNT and CDR2 is YYREEE (reference sequence). There are 16 residues in the CDR3. The J segment lost 9 bases and the V segment lost 0 bases, leaving 10 bases of the junction unmatched. DNA for the CDR3: TGTGCCAGCAGCTTGGTAACTAGCGGGCGGCCCGGTGAGCAGTTCTTC. Residues: CASSLVTSGRPGEQFF.

The table lists this clone with a count of one. The DNA for the CDR3 is TGTGCCAGCAGCTTACAGGGTGTAAATTATGGCTACACCTTC. Its translation: CASSLQGVNYGYTF. The V and J genes are TRBV5-5 and TRBJ1-2, with D possibly being TRBD1 (6 bases). The V end lost 2 bases, the J end lost 5 bases, and 13 bases lay between the germline ends. The CDR3 is 14 residues long. Per the germline V gene, CDR1 is SGHKS and CDR2 is YYEKEE (reference sequence).

The V gene is TRBV2, the J gene TRBJ2-5, with D perhaps matching TRBD1 (5 bases). The CDR3 is 14 residues long. The V gene's germline CDR1 is SNHLY and CDR2 FYNNEI. Trimming removed 3 bases at V and 1 base at J, with 9 bases between. The CDR3 coding sequence is TGTGCCAGCAGTGATCCGACAGTCCAAGAGACCCAGTACTTC. This gives the protein CASSDPTVQETQYF. Full variable domain (remainder filled in from reference TRBV2 and TRBJ2-5): EPEVTQTPSHQVTQMGQEVILRCVPISNHLYFYWYRQILGQKVEFLVSFYNNEISEKSEIFDDQFSVERPDGSNFTLKIRSTKLEDSAMYFCASSDPTVQETQYFGPGTRLLVL.